The 15 T cell receptor beta chains in this list originate from one sample, sequenced in a study of cytomegalovirus exposure and HLA in healthy donors. The PCR employed 60 Vbeta primers together with 13 Jbeta primers. Libraries were prepared by immunoSEQ multiplex PCR; TCRdb keeps only in-frame clonotypes and omits some of them. The sample records roughly 160,000 clones, 79% being singletons. Material for sequencing was PBMCs. The receptor source for this set is a man aged 40-50 years in good health and CMV-seronegative.

This clone was counted between two and nine times. The chain carries TRBV15 and TRBJ2-7, with D possibly matching TRBD1 (6 bases). The CDR3 covers 13 residues. Trimming removed 1 base from V and 3 bases from J, with 7 bases in between. CDR1 and CDR2 (germline): LNHNV, YYDKDF (reference sequence). In nucleotides, the CDR3 is TGTGCCACCAGCAGAGGGGACAACTACGAGCAGTACTTC. This sequence encodes CATSRGDNYEQYF.

This clone was detected once. The rearrangement links TRBV5-8 to TRBJ2-3; 7 nucleotides align to TRBD1. The CDR3 sequence is 17 residues long. After removal of 4 bases from V and 0 bases from J, the junction contained 11 bases not matched to a gene. From germline, CDR1 is SGHTS and CDR2 YDEGEE. The CDR3 protein is CASSQESGTASTDTQYF. CDR3 DNA sequence: TGTGCCAGCAGCCAGGAATCTGGGACAGCTAGCACAGATACGCAGTATTTT.

The chain recombines TRBV19 with TRBJ1-3; D ambiguous. The length of the CDR3 is 14 residues. Looked up from germline, CDR1 is LNHDA and CDR2 is SQIVND (reference sequence). Trimming shortened V by 3 bases and J by 0 bases, and 6 bases separated the two germline ends. The CDR3 DNA follows: TGTGCCAGTAGTATCATGAGCTCTGGAAACACCATATATTTT. Translation: CASSIMSSGNTIYF.

In this sample, this clone turned up once. The chain carries TRBV5-1 and TRBJ2-3, with 9 nucleotides matching TRBD2. The V gene end was trimmed by 0 bases and the J gene end by 2 bases; junction bases not matched to a gene: 1. Germline V CDR1 and CDR2: SGHRS, YFSETQ. The CDR3 spans 15 residues. The CDR3 region has the DNA TGCGCCAGCAGCTTGGTAGCGGGAGTCACAGATACGCAGTATTTT. This encodes CASSLVAGVTDTQYF.

The chain links TRBV27 to TRBJ2-5; tentative D call: TRBD1 (5 bases). Germline loops: CDR1 MNHEY, CDR2 SMNVEV (reference sequence). The V end lost 3 bases, the J end lost 5 bases, and 13 bases lay between the germline ends. CDR3 size: 14 residues. The CDR3: CASSFWGYRETQYF. The CDR3 DNA reads TGTGCCAGCAGTTTTTGGGGCTATCGGGAGACCCAGTACTTC.

The V and J genes are TRBV15 and TRBJ2-6, with D possibly TRBD1 on 5 matching bases. Between the trimmed V and J ends, which lost 1 base and 0 bases, there was a span of 10 bases. The germline V gene encodes CDR1 LNHNV and CDR2 YYDKDF (reference sequence). The CDR3 has 17 residues. The CDR3 nucleotides are TGTGCCACCAGCAGAGTCGTAGGGGTCTCTGGGGCCAACGTCCTGACTTTC. This translates into CATSRVVGVSGANVLTF.

This clone appeared once. The rearrangement uses TRBV6-1 and TRBJ2-5, with TRBD1 as a possible D gene (6 bases). Germline-derived CDR1 and CDR2 are MNHNS and SASEGT. The CDR3 spans 15 residues. V was pared by 8 bases and J by 6 bases, with 22 bases between. CDR3 loop: CASSRVGGREKTQYF. In nucleotides, the CDR3 is TGTGCCAGCTCCCGGGTAGGGGGACGGGAAAAGACCCAGTACTTC.

This clone occurred once. The gene calls are TRBV5-1 and TRBJ1-3; perhaps TRBD1 as D (6 bases). CDR3 size: 14 residues. With 4 bases removed from V and 4 bases from J, the gap between germline ends came to 12 bases. The germline V gene has CDR1 SGHRS and CDR2 YFSETQ. CDR3 region: CASSMDRRGNTIYF. As DNA, the CDR3 is TGCGCCAGCAGCATGGACAGACGAGGAAACACCATATATTTT.

The rearrangement joins TRBV15 to TRBJ2-7; TRBD2 agrees at 9 bases. The CDR3 has 19 amino acids. Germline lookup yields CDR1 LNHNV and CDR2 YYDKDF (reference sequence). With V trimmed by 1 base and J by 4 bases, 17 bases remained unmatched. The CDR3 sequence: CATSRGGRGGRAVGYEQYF. CDR3 nucleotide sequence: TGTGCCACCAGCAGAGGAGGTCGCGGCGGGAGGGCCGTGGGTTACGAGCAGTACTTC.

The rearrangement uses TRBV5-5 and TRBJ2-5, with a tentative D call TRBD2 (6 bases). Germline values: CDR1 SGHKS, CDR2 YYEKEE (reference sequence). The CDR3 spans 15 residues. Trimming took off 4 bases at V and 4 bases at J, with 17 bases between the two ends. CDR3 in amino acids: CASSADVSGPETQYF. The DNA of the CDR3 is TGTGCCAGCAGCGCCGATGTTAGCGGACCAGAGACCCAGTACTTC.

The gene calls are TRBV27 and TRBJ2-3; a possible D gene is TRBD1 (5 bases). The CDR3 consists of 16 residues. Trimming removed 1 base at V and 0 bases at J, with 11 bases between. Germline loops: CDR1 MNHEY, CDR2 SMNVEV (reference sequence). CDR3 amino acids: CASSLLGADSTDTQYF. The DNA of the CDR3 is TGTGCCAGCAGTTTATTAGGGGCCGATAGCACAGATACGCAGTATTTT.

As for this clone: The junction and the germline gene differ at one end; a read error may be behind it. V gene TRBV7-7 combines with J gene TRBJ2-3, with D perhaps TRBD2 (6 bases). Germline loops: CDR1 SSHAT, CDR2 FNYEAQ (reference sequence). This CDR3 is built from 15 residues. The CDR3 sequence is CASSLSGGSTDTQYF. The CDR3 region has the DNA TGTGCTAGCAGCTTATCCGGAGGGAGCACAGATACGCAGTATTTT.

This clone has a single count. The chain joins TRBV2 to TRBJ2-5, with D tentatively TRBD1 (7 bases). CDR3 size: 15 residues. V was shortened by 5 bases and J by 5 bases, with 18 bases between the two germline ends. CDR1 and CDR2 (germline): SNHLY, FYNNEI. CDR3 DNA sequence: TGTGCCAGCAGTTGGAGGGGAGAACAGGGGGAGACCCAGTACTTC. The encoded protein is CASSWRGEQGETQYF.

This clone was counted between two and nine times. The chain has TRBV19 and TRBJ2-1; tentatively, D is TRBD2 (6 bases). In germline, CDR1 is LNHDA, CDR2 SQIVND (reference sequence). This CDR3 spans 15 amino acids. V was pared by 1 base and J by 3 bases, with 10 bases between. CDR3 bases: TGTGCCAGTAGTATAGCTAGCGAAGTCTACAATGAGCAGTTCTTC. As protein: CASSIASEVYNEQFF.

The chain couples TRBV12-5 to TRBJ1-4; no clear D. The CDR3 covers 18 residues. The germline gives CDR1 LGHNT, CDR2 FRNRAP. The V and J ends lost 5 bases and 7 bases respectively, with 26 bases between them. Written as DNA, the CDR3 is TGTGCTAGTGGTCCCCCCCAAGCGGGAACAGACCGTGCTGAAAAACTGTTTTTT. It yields the protein CASGPPQAGTDRAEKLFF.